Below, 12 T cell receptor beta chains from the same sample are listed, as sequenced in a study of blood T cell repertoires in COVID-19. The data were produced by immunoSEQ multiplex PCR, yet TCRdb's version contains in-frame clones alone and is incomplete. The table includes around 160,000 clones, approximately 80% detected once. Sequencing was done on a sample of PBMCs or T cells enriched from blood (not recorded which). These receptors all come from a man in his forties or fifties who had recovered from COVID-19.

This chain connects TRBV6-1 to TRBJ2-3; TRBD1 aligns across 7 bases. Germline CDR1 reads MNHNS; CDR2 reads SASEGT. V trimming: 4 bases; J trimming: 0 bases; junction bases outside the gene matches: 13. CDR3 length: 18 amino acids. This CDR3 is CASSGTNRQGVSTDTQYF. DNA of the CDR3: TGTGCCAGCAGTGGAACTAATCGACAGGGTGTAAGCACAGATACGCAGTATTTT.

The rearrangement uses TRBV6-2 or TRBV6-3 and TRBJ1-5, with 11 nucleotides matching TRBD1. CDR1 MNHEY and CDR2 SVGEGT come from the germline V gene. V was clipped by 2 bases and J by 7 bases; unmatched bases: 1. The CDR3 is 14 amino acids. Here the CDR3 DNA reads TGTGCCAGCAGTTACCGGACAGGGGGCCAGCCCCAGCATTTT. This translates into CASSYRTGGQPQHF.

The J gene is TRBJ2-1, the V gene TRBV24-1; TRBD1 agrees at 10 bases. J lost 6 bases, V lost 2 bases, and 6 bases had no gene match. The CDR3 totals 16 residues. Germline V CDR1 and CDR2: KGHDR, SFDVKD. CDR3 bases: TGTGCCACCAGTGATTCCCCCGGGACAGGGGTCAATGAGCAGTTCTTC. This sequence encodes CATSDSPGTGVNEQFF.

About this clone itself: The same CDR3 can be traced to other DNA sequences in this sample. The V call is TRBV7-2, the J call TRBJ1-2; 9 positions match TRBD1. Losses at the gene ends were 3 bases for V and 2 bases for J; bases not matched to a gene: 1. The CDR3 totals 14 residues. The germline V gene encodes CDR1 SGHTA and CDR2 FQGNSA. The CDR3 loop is CASSFGQGNYGYTF. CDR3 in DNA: TGTGCCAGCAGCTTTGGACAGGGGAACTATGGCTACACCTTC.

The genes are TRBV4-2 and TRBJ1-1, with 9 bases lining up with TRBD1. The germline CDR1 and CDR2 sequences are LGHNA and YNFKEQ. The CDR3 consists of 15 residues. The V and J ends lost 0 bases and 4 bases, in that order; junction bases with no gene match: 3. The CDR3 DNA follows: TGTGCCAGCAGCCAAGATAAGACAGGGGGCACTGAAGCTTTCTTT. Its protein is CASSQDKTGGTEAFF.

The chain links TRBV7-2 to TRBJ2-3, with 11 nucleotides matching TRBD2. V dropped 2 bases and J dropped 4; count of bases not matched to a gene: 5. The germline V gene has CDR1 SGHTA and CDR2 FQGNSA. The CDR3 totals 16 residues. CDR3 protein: CASSLQPSGGSDTQYF. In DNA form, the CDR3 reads TGTGCCAGCAGCTTACAGCCTAGCGGGGGGTCAGATACGCAGTATTTT.

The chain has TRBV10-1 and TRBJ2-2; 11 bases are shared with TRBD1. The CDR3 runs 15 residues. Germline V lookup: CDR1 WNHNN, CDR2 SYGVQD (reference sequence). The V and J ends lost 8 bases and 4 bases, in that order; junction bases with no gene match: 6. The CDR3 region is CASAGGTGGTGELFF. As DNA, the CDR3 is TGCGCCAGCGCTGGAGGGACAGGGGGCACCGGGGAGCTGTTTTTT.

The CDR3 DNA reads as TGTGCCAGCTCACCACCCTCCACAGGGGGCGGTGGGACTGAAGCTTTCTTT. The encoded protein is CASSPPSTGGGGTEAFF. The chain recombines TRBV18 with TRBJ1-1, with 9 bases lining up with TRBD1. V shed 0 bases, J shed 5 bases, and the junction held 10 bases outside the gene matches. Germline V gene lookup returns CDR1 KGHSH and CDR2 LQKENI. The CDR3 length is 17 residues.

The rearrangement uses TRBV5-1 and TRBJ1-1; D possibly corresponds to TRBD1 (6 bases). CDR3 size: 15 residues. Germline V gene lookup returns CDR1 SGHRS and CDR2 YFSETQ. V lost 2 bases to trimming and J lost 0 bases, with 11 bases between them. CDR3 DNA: TGCGCCAGCAGCTTCCAGGGGCACATGAACACTGAAGCTTTCTTT. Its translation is CASSFQGHMNTEAFF.

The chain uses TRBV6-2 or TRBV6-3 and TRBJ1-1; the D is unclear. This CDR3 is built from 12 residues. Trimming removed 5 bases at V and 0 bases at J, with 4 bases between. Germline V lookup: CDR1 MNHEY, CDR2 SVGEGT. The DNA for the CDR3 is TGTGCCAGCAGTACAGTGAACACTGAAGCTTTCTTT. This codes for CASSTVNTEAFF.

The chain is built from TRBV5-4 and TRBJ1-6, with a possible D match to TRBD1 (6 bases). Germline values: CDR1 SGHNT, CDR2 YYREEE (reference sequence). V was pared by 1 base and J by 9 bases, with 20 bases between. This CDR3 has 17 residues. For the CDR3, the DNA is TGTGCCAGCAGCTTGTTATTTGGTCAGGGGTTCAGTTCACCCCTCCACTTT. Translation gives CASSLLFGQGFSSPLHF.

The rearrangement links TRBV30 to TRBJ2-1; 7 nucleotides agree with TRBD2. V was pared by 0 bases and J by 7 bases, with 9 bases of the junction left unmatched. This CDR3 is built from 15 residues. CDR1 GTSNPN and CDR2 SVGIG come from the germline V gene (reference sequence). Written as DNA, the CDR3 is TGTGCCTGGAGTGTAAATAGCGGGCGATTGAATGAGCAGTTCTTC. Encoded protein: CAWSVNSGRLNEQFF.